This T cell receptor beta chain was profiled in a study of T-cell reconstitution after alpha-beta-depleted transplantation in children. Findings and limits, study-wide: T cells produced anew were the main source of T-cell counts and diversity one year after transplant. Approximately two months post-transplant, alpha-beta T cells reportedly originated from several hundred expanded graft clones.

The CDR3 consists of 17 residues. Trimming took 0 bases from V and 5 from J; bases not matched to a gene: 7. Germline loops: CDR1 LGHNA, CDR2 YNFKEQ. By share, this clonotype ranks as medium-sized. Its antigen is not known. A TCRbeta library incorporating unique molecular identifiers was prepared. In TCRdb, the PCR reads were re-called with MiXCR into one record per CDR3 protein. The sample carries some 3,000 distinct CDR3 sequences, 20% to 25% recorded once. The receptor was derived from a female patient aged 10-17 years who had a stem cell transplant for acute lymphoblastic leukemia, so the T cells may come from the graft donor. The J gene is TRBJ2-5, the V gene TRBV4-2; 12 bases fit TRBD1. The input for sequencing was PBMCs, mostly from graft donor cells, taken 60 days after TCRalphabeta/CD19-depleted stem cell transplant. The CDR3 bases are TGTGCCAGCAGCCAAGATGGCCGGGACAGGGGGCAGGAGACCCAGTACTTC. It is translated as CASSQDGRDRGQETQYF.